This record concerns one T cell receptor (beta chain) sequence. This sample is drawn from a study of T cells in tuberculosis. Produced via immunoSEQ multiplex PCR; TCRdb's table is partial and in-frame only. The sample includes 7,500 to 8,500 clones, 85% to 95% of them seen just once. Material for sequencing was PBMCs. This clonotype was obtained from an adult with tuberculosis.

The CDR3 loop is CAWSKQVTEKLFF. The CDR3, as DNA: TGTGCCTGGAGCAAACAGGTGACCGAAAAACTGTTTTTT. The chain carries TRBV30 and TRBJ1-4; a weak D match, TRBD1 (5 bases). The ends were cut back, 3 bases at V and 8 bases at J, with 13 bases in the middle. CDR3 length equals 13 residues. The germline CDR1 and CDR2 sequences are GTSNPN and SVGIG (reference sequence).